One T cell receptor (beta chain) is described in this entry. Repertoires were generated with immunoSEQ multiplex PCR, while TCRdb's copy carries only in-frame clones and drops some. This repertoire shows around 150,000 clones, under 95% found once; its top ten account for approximately 3.3%. The entry originates in a study of T cell responses to AZD1222 COVID-19 vaccine. The ends were cut back, 8 bases at V and 8 bases at J, with 18 bases in the middle. This CDR3 spans 13 amino acids. Per the germline V gene, CDR1 is MNHEY and CDR2 is SVGAGI. The V and J genes are TRBV6-5 and TRBJ1-1; weak D call: TRBD1 (5 bases). This sample comprised peripheral blood, obtained 28 days after the second AZD1222 dose. This receptor was identified in an adult who received the AZD1222 COVID-19 vaccine. CDR3 region: CASLPRVFAEAFF. DNA for the CDR3: TGTGCCAGCTTACCCAGGGTTTTTGCAGAAGCTTTCTTT.